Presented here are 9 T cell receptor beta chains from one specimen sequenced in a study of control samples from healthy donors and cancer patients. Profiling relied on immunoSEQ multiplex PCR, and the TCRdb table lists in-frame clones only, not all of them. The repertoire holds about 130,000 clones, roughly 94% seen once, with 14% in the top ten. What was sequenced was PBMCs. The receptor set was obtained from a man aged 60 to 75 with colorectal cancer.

The CDR3 reads CASTPTGAGEQYF. CDR3 nucleotide sequence: TGTGCCAGCACCCCGACGGGGGCGGGGGAGCAGTACTTC. The chain has TRBV9 and TRBJ2-7; tentatively, D is TRBD1 or TRBD2 (6 bases each). V was shortened by 6 bases and J by 7 bases, with 17 bases between the two germline ends. Germline V gene lookup returns CDR1 SGDLS and CDR2 YYNGEE. CDR3 length: 13 residues. Supplemented by reference TRBV9 and TRBJ2-7, the full variable domain reads DSGVTQTPKHLITATGQRVTLRCSPRSGDLSVYWYQQSLDQGLQFLIQYYNGEERAKGNILERFSAQQFPDLHSELNLSSLELGDSALYFCASTPTGAGEQYFGPGTRLTVT.

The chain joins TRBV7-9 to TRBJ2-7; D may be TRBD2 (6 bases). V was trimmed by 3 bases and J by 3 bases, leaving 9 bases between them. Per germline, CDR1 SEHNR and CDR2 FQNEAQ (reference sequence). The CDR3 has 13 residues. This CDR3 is CASSFGLNYEQYF. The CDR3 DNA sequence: TGTGCCAGCAGCTTTGGACTAAACTACGAGCAGTACTTC.

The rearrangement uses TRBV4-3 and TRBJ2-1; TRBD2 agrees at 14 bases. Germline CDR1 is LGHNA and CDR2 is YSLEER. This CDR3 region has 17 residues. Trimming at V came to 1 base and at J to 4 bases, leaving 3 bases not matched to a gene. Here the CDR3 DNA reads TGCGCCAGCAGCCAAGGGTGGACTAGCGGGGGGTACAATGAGCAGTTCTTC. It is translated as CASSQGWTSGGYNEQFF.

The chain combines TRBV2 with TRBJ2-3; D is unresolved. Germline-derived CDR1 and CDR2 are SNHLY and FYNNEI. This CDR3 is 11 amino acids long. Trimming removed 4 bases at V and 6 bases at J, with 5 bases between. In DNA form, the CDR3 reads TGTGCCAGCAGTGGGATGGATACGCAGTATTTT. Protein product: CASSGMDTQYF.

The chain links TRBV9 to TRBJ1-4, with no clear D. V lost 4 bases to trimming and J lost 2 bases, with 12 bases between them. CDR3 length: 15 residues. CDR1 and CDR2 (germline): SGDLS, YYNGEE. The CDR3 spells CASSPRDGTNEKLFF. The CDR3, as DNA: TGTGCCAGCAGCCCCCGAGATGGGACTAATGAAAAACTGTTTTTT.

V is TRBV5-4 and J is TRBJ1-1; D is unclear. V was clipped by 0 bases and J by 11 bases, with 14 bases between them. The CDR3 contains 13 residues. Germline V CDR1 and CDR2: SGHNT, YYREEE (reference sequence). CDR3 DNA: TGTGCCAGCAGCTTGGATACCGAGCGGGAGGCTTTCTTT. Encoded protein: CASSLDTEREAFF.

The CDR3 DNA reads as TGTGCCAGCAGCTTAGTCGGGGGAAAGAGCACCGGGGAGCTGTTTTTT. Translated: CASSLVGGKSTGELFF. The rearrangement links TRBV13 to TRBJ2-2; maybe TRBD2 (6 bases). Trimming left V 1 base short and J 4 bases short, with 13 bases between. This CDR3 is 16 amino acids long. The germline V gene encodes CDR1 PRHDT and CDR2 FYEKMQ (reference sequence).

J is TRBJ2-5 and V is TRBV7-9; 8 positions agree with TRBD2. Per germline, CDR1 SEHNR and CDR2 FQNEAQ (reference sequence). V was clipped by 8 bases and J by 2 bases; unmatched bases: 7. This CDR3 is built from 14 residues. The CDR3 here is CASPGAGAQETQYF. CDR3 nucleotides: TGTGCCAGCCCAGGAGCGGGGGCTCAAGAGACCCAGTACTTC.

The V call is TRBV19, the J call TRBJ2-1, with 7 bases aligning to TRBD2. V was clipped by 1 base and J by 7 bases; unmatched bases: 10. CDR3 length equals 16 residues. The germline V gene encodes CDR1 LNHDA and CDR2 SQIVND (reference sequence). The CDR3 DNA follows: TGTGCCAGTAGTATAGGAAGGACGGGGGAGGGAAATGAGCAGTTCTTC. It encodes CASSIGRTGEGNEQFF.